This paragraph reports one TCR beta chain. This specimen belongs to a study of shared clonotypes between healthy human individuals. Donors were Caucasian adults residing in Nashville, Tennessee, USA. The authors divided CD4+ cells into CD45RA+ naive and CD45RA-negative memory subsets. Profiled with immunoSEQ multiplex PCR; TCRdb holds only in-frame clones, not every one. Here the sample spans a few million clones, more than 90% being singletons. V lost 6 bases to trimming and J lost 4 bases; unmatched junction nucleotides: 8. This CDR3 region has 14 residues. CDR1 is MDHEN, CDR2 SYDVKM, per germline. Material: naive CD4+ T cells sorted from blood. As to subset: CD45RA+ positively selected. V usage is TRBV28 and J usage is TRBJ2-7, with TRBD1 matching over 8 bases. The TCR sequence derives from a man aged 18-30 years in good health. The CDR3 loop reads CASRYGQGSYEQYF. The CDR3 DNA is TGTGCCAGCAGATACGGACAGGGCAGTTACGAGCAGTACTTC.